This entry lists 3 T cell receptor beta chains sequenced from one sample in a study of OX40 agonist ivuxolimab in advanced cancers. The protocol was immunoSEQ multiplex PCR, while the TCRdb copy is restricted to in-frame clones and leaves out a portion. The sample shows approximately 62,000 clones, 70% to 90% of them seen only once. The material was CD4+ or CD8+ T cells sorted from blood, obtained in a trial of the OX40 agonist ivuxolimab. Receptors originate from an adult with an advanced solid tumor such as melanoma, head and neck, liver or kidney cancer.

The chain joins TRBV7-2 to TRBJ1-1; the D is unclear. With 1 base removed from V and 2 bases from J, the gap between germline ends came to 5 bases. Germline-derived CDR1 and CDR2 are SGHTA and FQGNSA. The CDR3 runs to 13 residues. Here the CDR3 reads CASSLGANTEAFF. Written as DNA, the CDR3 is TGTGCCAGCAGCTTAGGAGCTAACACTGAAGCTTTCTTT.

In this sample, this clone turned up once. The chain recombines TRBV19 with TRBJ1-3; D might be TRBD1 (5 bases). Germline-derived CDR1 and CDR2 are LNHDA and SQIVND (reference sequence). V lost 2 bases to trimming and J lost 0 bases, with 20 bases between them. This CDR3 has 19 residues. The CDR3 sequence: CASSIMGTGTLDSGNTIYF. The CDR3 DNA reads as TGTGCCAGTAGTATAATGGGAACAGGAACCCTTGACTCTGGAAACACCATATATTTT. The complete variable domain, with remaining parts taken from reference TRBV19 and TRBJ1-3, reads DGGITQSPKYLFRKEGQNVTLSCEQNLNHDAMYWYRQDPGQGLRLIYYSQIVNDFQKGDIAEGYSVSREKKESFPLTVTSAQKNPTAFYLCASSIMGTGTLDSGNTIYFGEGSWLTVV.

V usage is TRBV6-1 and J usage is TRBJ2-7, with D possibly matching TRBD1 (6 bases). CDR3 length equals 15 residues. From germline, CDR1 is MNHNS and CDR2 SASEGT. The V and J ends lost 5 bases and 4 bases respectively, with 18 bases between them. The CDR3: CASSRILGGLYEQYF. Here the CDR3 DNA reads TGTGCCAGCAGTAGGATTTTAGGGGGTTTGTACGAGCAGTACTTC.